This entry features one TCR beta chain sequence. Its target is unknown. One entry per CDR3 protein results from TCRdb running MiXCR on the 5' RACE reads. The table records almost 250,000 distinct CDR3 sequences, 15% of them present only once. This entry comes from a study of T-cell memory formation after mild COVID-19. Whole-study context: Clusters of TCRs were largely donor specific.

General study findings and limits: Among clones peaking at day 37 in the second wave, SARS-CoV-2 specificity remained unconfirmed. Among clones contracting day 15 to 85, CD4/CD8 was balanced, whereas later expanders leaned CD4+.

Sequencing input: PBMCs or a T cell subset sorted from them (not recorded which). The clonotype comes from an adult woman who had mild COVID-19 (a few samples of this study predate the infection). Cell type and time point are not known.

The CDR3 coding sequence is TGTGCCAGCTCACCGCGACAGGGGCAAACTGAAGCTTTCTTT. It codes for CASSPRQGQTEAFF. The V gene is TRBV18, the J gene TRBJ1-1, with 8 bases aligning to TRBD1. Germline CDR1 and CDR2: KGHSH and LQKENI. V shed 3 bases, J shed 5 bases, and the junction held 5 bases outside the gene matches. The CDR3 sequence is 14 residues long.